The TCR beta chain described here comes from a study of T-cell memory formation after mild COVID-19. V was pared by 6 bases and J by 2 bases, with 12 bases of the junction left unmatched. The CDR3 is 16 amino acids. Germline V CDR1 and CDR2: SGHRS, YFSETQ. With constant-segment primers, 5'RACE yielded cDNA libraries of TCR alpha and TCR beta that carried sample barcodes and UMIs. Each CDR3 protein gets one entry after TCRdb re-called the 5' RACE reads with MiXCR. The table has 200,000 or so distinct CDR3 sequences, about a sixth seen once; the top ten hold roughly 2.4%. Sample: PBMCs or a T cell subset sorted from them (not recorded which). The chain joins TRBV5-1 to TRBJ2-3; TRBD2 aligns across 7 bases. The source is an adult woman who had mild COVID-19 (a few samples of this study predate the infection). Cell type and time point are not known. The CDR3 region is CASKLPSGVATDTQYF. In DNA, the CDR3 is TGCGCCAGCAAACTACCAAGCGGGGTCGCCACAGATACGCAGTATTTT.